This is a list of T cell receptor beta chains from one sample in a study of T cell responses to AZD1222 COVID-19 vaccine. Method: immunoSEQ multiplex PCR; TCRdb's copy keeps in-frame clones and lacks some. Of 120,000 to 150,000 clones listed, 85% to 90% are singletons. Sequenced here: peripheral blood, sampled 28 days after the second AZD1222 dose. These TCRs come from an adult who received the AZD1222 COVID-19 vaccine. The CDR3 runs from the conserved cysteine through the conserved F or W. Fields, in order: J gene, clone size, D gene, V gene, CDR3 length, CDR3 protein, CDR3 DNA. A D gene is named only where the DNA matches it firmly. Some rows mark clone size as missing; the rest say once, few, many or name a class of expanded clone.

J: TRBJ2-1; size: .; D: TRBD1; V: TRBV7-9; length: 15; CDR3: CASSLARTGENEQFF; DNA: TGTGCCAGCAGCTTAGCAAGGACAGGGGAGAATGAGCAGTTCTTC
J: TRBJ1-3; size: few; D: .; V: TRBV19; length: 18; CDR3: CASIIARGPQNSGNTIYF; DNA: TGTGCCAGTATCATAGCGCGGGGCCCCCAGAACTCTGGAAACACCATATATTTT
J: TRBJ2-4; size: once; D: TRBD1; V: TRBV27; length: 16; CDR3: CASSGQARGAKNIQYF; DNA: TGTGCCAGCAGCGGACAGGCTAGGGGTGCCAAAAACATTCAGTACTTC
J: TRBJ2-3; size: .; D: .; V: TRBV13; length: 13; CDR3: CASSFQSTDTQYF; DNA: TGTGCCAGCAGCTTCCAAAGCACAGATACGCAGTATTTT
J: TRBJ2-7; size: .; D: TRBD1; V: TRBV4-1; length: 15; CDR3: CASSQVATGVHEQYF; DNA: TGCGCCAGCAGCCAAGTTGCGACAGGGGTACACGAGCAGTACTTC
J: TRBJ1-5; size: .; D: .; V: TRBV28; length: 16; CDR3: CASSPLSGDLNQPQHF; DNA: TGTGCCAGCAGTCCCCTCTCGGGGGACCTCAATCAGCCCCAGCATTTT
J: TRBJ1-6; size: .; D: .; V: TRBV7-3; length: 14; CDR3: CASSLGQVGSPLHF; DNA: TGTGCCAGCAGCTTAGGGCAGGTGGGCTCACCCCTCCACTTT
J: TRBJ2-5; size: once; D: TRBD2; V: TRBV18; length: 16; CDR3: CASSPPGTSVKETQYF; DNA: TGTGCCAGCTCACCACCTGGGACTAGTGTAAAAGAGACCCAGTACTTC
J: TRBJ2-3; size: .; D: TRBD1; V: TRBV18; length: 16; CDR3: CASSRETGSTTDTQYF; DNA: TGTGCCAGCTCACGCGAGACAGGGTCGACCACAGATACGCAGTATTTT
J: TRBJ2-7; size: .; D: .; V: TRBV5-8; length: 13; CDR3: CASNAGLTYEQYF; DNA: TGTGCCAGCAACGCGGGCTTAACCTACGAGCAGTACTTC
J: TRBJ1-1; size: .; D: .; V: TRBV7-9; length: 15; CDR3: CASRLSAGGDTEAFF; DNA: TGTGCCAGCAGGTTATCCGCGGGCGGGGACACTGAAGCTTTCTTT
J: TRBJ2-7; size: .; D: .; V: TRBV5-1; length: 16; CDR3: CASSLTRETHRVGWYF; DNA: TGCGCCAGCAGCTTGACCCGAGAGACACACAGGGTCGGCTGGTACTTC
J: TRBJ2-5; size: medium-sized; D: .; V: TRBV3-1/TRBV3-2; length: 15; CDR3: CASSQVSGGLQTQYF; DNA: TGTGCCAGCAGCCAAGTCTCGGGGGGCCTTCAGACCCAGTACTTC
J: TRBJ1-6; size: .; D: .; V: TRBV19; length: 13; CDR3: CASTSSYNSPLHF; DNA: TGTGCCAGCACAAGCTCCTATAATTCACCCCTCCACTTT
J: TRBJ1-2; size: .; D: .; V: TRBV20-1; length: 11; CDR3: CSAPRVRGYTF; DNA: TGCAGTGCACCCAGGGTGCGAGGCTACACCTTC